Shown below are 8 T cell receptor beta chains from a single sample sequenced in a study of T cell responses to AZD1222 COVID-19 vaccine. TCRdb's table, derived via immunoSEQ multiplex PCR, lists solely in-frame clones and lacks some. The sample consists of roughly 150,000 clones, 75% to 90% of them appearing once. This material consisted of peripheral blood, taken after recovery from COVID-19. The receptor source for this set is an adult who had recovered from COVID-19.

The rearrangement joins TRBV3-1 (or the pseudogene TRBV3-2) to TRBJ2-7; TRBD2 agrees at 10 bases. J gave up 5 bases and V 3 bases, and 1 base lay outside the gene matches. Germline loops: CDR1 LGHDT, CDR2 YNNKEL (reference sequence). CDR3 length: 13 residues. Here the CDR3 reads CASSHLAGDEQYF. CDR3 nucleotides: TGTGCCAGCAGCCATCTAGCGGGGGACGAGCAGTACTTC.

In DNA, the CDR3 is TGTGCCAGCAGGGGGGGACAGATGAACACTGAAGCTTTCTTT. Translation: CASRGGQMNTEAFF. This chain connects TRBV14 to TRBJ1-1, with TRBD1 matching over 7 bases. The CDR3 consists of 14 residues. CDR1 is SGHDN and CDR2 is FVKESK in the germline V gene. J was trimmed by 0 bases and V by 6 bases; bases with no gene match: 4.

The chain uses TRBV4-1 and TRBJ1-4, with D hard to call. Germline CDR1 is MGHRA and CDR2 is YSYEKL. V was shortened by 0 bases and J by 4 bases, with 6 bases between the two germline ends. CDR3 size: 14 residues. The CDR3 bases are TGCGCCAGCAGCCAAGAGGGTCTTAATGAAAAACTGTTTTTT. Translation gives CASSQEGLNEKLFF.

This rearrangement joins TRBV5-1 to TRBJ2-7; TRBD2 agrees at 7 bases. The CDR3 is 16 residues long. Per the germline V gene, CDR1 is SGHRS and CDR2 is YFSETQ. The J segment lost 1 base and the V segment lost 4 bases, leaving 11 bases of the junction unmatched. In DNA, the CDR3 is TGCGCCAGCAGCATGACGGGAGGAAGAGATTCCTACGAGCAGTACTTC. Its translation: CASSMTGGRDSYEQYF.

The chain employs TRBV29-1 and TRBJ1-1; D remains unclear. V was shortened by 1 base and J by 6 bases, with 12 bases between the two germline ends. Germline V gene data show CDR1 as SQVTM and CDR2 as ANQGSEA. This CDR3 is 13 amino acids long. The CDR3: CSVEGTVSAEAFF. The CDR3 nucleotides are TGCAGCGTTGAAGGTACAGTATCAGCTGAAGCTTTCTTT. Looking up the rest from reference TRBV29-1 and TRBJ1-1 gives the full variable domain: SAVISQKPSRDICQRGTSLTIQCQVDSQVTMMFWYRQQPGQSLTLIATANQGSEATYESGFVIDKFPISRPNLTFSTLTVSNMSPEDSSIYLCSVEGTVSAEAFFGQGTRLTVV.

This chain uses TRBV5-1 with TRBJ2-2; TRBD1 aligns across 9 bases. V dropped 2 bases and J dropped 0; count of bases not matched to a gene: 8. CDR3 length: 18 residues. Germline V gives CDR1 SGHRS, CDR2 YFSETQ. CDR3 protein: CASSFRQGDPANTGELFF. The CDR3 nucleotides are TGCGCCAGCAGCTTTAGACAGGGGGATCCCGCGAACACCGGGGAGCTGTTTTTT. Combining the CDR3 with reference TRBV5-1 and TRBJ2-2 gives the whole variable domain KAGVTQTPRYLIKTRGQQVTLSCSPISGHRSVSWYQQTPGQGLQFLFEYFSETQRNKGNFPGRFSGRQFSNSRSEMNVSTLELGDSALYLCASSFRQGDPANTGELFFGEGSRLTVL.

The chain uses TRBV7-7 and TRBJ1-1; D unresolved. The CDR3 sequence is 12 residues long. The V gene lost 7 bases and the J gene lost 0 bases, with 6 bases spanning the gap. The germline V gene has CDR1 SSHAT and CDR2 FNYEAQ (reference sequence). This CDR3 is CASNPLNTEAFF. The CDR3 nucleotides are TGTGCCAGCAACCCCTTGAACACTGAAGCTTTCTTT.

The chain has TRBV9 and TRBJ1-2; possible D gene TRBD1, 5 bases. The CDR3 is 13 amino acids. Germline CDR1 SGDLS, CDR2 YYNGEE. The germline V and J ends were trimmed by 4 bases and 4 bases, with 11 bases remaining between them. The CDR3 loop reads CASSTGTTYGYTF. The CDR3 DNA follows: TGTGCCAGCAGCACCGGGACCACCTATGGCTACACCTTC.